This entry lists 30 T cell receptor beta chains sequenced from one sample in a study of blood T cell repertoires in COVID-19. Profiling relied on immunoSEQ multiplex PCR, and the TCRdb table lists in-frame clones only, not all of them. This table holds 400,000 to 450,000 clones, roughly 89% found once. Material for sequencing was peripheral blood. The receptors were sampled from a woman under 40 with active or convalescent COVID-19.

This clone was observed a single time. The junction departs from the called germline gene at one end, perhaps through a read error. CDR3 amino acids: CASNSRQGGSF. The CDR3 nucleotides read TGTGCCAGCAACTCAAGACAGGGGGGAAGTTTC. The chain employs TRBV6-5 and TRBJ2-7; 9 bases align to TRBD1. Germline loops: CDR1 MNHEY, CDR2 SVGAGI. The CDR3 is 11 residues long.

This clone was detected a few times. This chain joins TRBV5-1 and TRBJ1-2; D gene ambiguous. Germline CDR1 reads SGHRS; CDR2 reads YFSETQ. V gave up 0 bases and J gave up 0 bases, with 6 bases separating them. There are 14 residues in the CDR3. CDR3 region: CASSLAQANYGYTF. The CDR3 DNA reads TGCGCCAGCAGCTTGGCGCAGGCTAACTATGGCTACACCTTC. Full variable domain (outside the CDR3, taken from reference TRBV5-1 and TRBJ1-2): KAGVTQTPRYLIKTRGQQVTLSCSPISGHRSVSWYQQTPGQGLQFLFEYFSETQRNKGNFPGRFSGRQFSNSRSEMNVSTLELGDSALYLCASSLAQANYGYTFGSGTRLTVV.

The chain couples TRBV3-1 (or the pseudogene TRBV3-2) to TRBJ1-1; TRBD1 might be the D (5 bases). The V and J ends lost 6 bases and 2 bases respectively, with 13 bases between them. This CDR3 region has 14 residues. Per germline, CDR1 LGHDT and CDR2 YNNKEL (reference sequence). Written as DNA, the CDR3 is TGTGCCAGCAGACCAGCTGGACACAACACTGAAGCTTTCTTT. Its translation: CASRPAGHNTEAFF.

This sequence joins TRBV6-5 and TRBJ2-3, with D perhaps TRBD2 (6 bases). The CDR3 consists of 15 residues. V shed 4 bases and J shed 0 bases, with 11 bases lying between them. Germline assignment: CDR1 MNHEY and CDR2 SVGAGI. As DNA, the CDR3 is TGTGCCAGCAGTTTCAGCGGAGGGAGCACAGATACGCAGTATTTT. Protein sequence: CASSFSGGSTDTQYF.

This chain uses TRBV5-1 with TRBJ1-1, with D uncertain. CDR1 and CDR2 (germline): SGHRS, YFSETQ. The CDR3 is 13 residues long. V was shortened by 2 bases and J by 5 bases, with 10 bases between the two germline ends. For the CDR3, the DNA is TGCGCCAGCAGCTTTACTCGCACGACTGAAGCTTTCTTT. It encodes CASSFTRTTEAFF. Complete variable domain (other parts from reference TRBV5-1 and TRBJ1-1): KAGVTQTPRYLIKTRGQQVTLSCSPISGHRSVSWYQQTPGQGLQFLFEYFSETQRNKGNFPGRFSGRQFSNSRSEMNVSTLELGDSALYLCASSFTRTTEAFFGQGTRLTVV.

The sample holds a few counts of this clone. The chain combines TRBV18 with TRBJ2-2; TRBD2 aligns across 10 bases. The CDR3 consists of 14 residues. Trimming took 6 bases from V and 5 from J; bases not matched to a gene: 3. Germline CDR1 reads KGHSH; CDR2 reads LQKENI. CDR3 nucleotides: TGTGCCAGCTCTTCGGGACTAGCGACCGGGGAGCTGTTTTTT. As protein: CASSSGLATGELFF.

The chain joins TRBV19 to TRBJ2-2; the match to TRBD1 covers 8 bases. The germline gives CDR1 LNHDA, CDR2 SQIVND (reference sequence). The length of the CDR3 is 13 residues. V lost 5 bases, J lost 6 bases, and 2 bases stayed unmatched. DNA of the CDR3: TGTGCCAGTAGTGACAGGGGCCCCGGGGAGCTGTTTTTT. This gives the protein CASSDRGPGELFF.

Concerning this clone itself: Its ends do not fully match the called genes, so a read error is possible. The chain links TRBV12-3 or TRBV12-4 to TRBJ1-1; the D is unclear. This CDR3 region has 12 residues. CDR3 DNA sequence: TGTGCCAGCAGTTTCGGGAACCCTGAAGCTTTCTTT. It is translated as CASSFGNPEAFF.

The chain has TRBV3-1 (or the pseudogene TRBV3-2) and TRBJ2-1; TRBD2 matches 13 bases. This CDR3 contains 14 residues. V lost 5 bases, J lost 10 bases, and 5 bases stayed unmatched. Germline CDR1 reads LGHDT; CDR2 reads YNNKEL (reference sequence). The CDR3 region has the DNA TGTGCCAGCAGCAGGACTAGCGGGAGTGACGAGCAGTTCTTC. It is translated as CASSRTSGSDEQFF.

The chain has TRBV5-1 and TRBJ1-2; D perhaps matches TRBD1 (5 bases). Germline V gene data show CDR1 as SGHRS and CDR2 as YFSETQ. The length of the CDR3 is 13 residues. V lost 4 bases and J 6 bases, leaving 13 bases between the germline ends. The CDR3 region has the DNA TGCGCCAGCAGCGTGACAGTGACCAATGGCTACACCTTC. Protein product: CASSVTVTNGYTF.

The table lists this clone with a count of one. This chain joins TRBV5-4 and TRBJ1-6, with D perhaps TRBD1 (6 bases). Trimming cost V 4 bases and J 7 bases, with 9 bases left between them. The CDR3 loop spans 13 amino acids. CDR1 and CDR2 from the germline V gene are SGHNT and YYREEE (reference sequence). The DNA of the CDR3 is TGTGCCAGCAGCGCAGACAGGAATTCACCCCTCCACTTT. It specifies CASSADRNSPLHF.

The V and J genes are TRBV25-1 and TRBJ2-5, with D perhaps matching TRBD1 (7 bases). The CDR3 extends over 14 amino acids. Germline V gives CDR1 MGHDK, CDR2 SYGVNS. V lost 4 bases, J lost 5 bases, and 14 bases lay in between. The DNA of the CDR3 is TGTGCCAGCAGTGCTTTACAGGGGAGGGAGACCCAGTACTTC. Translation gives CASSALQGRETQYF. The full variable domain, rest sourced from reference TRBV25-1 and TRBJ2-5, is EADIYQTPRYLVIGTGKKITLECSQTMGHDKMYWYQQDPGMELHLIHYSYGVNSTEKGDLSSESTVSRIRTEHFPLTLESARPSHTSQYLCASSALQGRETQYFGPGTRLLVL.

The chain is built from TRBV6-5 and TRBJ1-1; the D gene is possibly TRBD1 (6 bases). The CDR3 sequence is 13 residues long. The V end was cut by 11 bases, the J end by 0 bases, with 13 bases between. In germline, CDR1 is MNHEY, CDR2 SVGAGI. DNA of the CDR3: TGTGCCGGACCGGGACACCTGAACACTGAAGCTTTCTTT. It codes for CAGPGHLNTEAFF.

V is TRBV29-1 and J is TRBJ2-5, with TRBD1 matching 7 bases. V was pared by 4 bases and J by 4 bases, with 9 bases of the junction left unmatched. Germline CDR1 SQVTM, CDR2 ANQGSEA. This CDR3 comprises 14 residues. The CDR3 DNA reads TGCAGCGTTGTCCCGGTGGGACAGTTAGAGACCCAGTACTTC. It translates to CSVVPVGQLETQYF.

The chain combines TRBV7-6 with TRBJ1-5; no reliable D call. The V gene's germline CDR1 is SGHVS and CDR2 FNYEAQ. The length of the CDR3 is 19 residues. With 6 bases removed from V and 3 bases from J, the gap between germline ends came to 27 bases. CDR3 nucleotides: TGTGCCAGCAGTGAAGAGAGAATCCGCCAATCCTCCCTCAATCAGCCCCAGCATTTT. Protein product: CASSEERIRQSSLNQPQHF. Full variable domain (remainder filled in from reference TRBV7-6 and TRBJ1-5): GAGVSQSPRYKVTKRGQDVALRCDPISGHVSLYWYRQALGQGPEFLTYFNYEAQQDKSGLPNDRFSAERPEGSISTLTIQRTEQRDSAMYRCASSEERIRQSSLNQPQHFGDGTRLSIL.

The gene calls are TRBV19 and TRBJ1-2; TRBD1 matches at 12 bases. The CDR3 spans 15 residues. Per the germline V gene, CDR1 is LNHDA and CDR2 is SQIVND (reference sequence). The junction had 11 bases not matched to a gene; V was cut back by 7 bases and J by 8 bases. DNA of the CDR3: TGTGCCAGTAACGAGGACCGGGACAGGGGGCAAGGCTACACCTTC. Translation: CASNEDRDRGQGYTF.

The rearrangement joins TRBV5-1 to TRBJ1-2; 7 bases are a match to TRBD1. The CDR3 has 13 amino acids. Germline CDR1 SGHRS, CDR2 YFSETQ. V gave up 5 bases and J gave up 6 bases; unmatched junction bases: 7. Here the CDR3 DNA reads TGCGCCAGCAGAAGACAGGGTCTGGATGGCTACACCTTC. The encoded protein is CASRRQGLDGYTF.

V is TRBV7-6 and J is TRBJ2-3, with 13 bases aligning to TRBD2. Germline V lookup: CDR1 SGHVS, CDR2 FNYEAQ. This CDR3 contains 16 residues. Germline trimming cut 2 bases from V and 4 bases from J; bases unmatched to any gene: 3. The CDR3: CASSLFTSGGADTQYF. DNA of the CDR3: TGTGCCAGCAGCTTATTTACTAGCGGGGGGGCAGATACGCAGTATTTT.

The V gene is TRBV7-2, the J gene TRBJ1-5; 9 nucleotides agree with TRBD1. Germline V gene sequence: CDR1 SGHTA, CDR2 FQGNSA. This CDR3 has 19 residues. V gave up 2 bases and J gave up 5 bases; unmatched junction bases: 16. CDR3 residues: CASSLSVGRGTGLDQPQHF. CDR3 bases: TGTGCCAGCAGCTTAAGTGTGGGCCGCGGGACAGGGCTTGATCAGCCCCAGCATTTT.

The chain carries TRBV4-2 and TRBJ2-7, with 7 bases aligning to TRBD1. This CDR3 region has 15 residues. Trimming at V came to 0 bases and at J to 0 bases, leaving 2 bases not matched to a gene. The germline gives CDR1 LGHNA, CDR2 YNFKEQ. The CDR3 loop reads CASSQDEGASYEQYF. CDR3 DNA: TGTGCCAGCAGCCAAGATGAGGGGGCCTCCTACGAGCAGTACTTC.

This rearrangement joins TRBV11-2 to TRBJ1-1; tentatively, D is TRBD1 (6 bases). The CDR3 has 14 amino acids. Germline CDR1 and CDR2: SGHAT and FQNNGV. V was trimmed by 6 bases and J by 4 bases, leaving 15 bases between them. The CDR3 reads CASRLGAGVTEAFF. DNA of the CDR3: TGTGCCAGCAGACTAGGGGCAGGGGTCACTGAAGCTTTCTTT.

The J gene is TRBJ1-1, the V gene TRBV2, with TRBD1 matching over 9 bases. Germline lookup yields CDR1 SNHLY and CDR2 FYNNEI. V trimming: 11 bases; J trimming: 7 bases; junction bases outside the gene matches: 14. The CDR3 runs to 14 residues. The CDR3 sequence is CAGRGYSTGGEAFF. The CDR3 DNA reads TGTGCCGGTAGGGGTTATTCGACAGGGGGTGAAGCTTTCTTT.

The CDR3 region is CASSFGTSGGKEFF. The DNA of the CDR3 is TGTGCCAGCAGCTTCGGCACTAGCGGGGGCAAGGAGTTCTTC. The chain employs TRBV13 and TRBJ2-1, with 11 nucleotides matching TRBD2. The CDR3 runs to 14 residues. V trimming: 3 bases; J trimming: 14 bases; junction bases outside the gene matches: 9. The V gene's germline CDR1 is PRHDT and CDR2 FYEKMQ (reference sequence).

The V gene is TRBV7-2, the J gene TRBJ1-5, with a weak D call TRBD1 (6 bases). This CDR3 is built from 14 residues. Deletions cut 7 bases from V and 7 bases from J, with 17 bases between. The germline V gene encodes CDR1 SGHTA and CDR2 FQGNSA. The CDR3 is CASTQSRTGQPQHF. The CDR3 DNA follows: TGTGCCAGCACCCAGAGCAGAACAGGGCAGCCCCAGCATTTT.

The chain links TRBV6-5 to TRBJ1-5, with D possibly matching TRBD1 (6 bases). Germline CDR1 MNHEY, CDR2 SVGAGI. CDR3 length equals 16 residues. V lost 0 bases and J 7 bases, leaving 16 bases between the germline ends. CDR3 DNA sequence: TGTGCCAGCAGTTACTCTCGGGTGGGGGCAGGACAGCCCCAGCATTTT. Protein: CASSYSRVGAGQPQHF.

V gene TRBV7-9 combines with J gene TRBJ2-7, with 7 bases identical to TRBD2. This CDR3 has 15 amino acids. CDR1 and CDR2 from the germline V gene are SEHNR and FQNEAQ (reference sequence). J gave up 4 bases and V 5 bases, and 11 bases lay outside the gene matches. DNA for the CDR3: TGTGCCAGCAGCCCCCTCGGGGGGAGTATTTACGAGCAGTACTTC. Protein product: CASSPLGGSIYEQYF.

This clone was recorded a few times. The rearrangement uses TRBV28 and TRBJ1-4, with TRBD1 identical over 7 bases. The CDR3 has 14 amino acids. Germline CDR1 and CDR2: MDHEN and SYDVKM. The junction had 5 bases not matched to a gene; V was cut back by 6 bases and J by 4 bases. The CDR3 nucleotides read TGTGCCAGCAGGGGGTGGGACAGTAATGAAAAACTGTTTTTT. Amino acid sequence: CASRGWDSNEKLFF.

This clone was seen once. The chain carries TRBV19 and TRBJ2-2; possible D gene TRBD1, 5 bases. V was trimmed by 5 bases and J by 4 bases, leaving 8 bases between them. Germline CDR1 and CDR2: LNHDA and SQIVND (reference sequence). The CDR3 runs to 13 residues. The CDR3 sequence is CASSLGLTGELFF. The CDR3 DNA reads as TGTGCCAGTAGTCTGGGGCTCACCGGGGAGCTGTTTTTT.

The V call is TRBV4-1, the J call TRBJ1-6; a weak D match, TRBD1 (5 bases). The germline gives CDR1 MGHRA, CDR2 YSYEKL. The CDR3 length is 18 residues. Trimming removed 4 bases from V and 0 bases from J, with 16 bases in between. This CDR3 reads CASSLGPGEISYNSPLHF. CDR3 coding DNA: TGCGCCAGCAGCCTCGGGCCGGGGGAGATCTCCTATAATTCACCCCTCCACTTT.

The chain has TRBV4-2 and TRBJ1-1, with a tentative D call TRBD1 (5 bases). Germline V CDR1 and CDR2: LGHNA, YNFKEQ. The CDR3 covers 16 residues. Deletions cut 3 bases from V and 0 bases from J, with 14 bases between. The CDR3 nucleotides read TGTGCCAGCAGCCAGGAAGGGACTGGAATGAACACTGAAGCTTTCTTT. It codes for CASSQEGTGMNTEAFF.